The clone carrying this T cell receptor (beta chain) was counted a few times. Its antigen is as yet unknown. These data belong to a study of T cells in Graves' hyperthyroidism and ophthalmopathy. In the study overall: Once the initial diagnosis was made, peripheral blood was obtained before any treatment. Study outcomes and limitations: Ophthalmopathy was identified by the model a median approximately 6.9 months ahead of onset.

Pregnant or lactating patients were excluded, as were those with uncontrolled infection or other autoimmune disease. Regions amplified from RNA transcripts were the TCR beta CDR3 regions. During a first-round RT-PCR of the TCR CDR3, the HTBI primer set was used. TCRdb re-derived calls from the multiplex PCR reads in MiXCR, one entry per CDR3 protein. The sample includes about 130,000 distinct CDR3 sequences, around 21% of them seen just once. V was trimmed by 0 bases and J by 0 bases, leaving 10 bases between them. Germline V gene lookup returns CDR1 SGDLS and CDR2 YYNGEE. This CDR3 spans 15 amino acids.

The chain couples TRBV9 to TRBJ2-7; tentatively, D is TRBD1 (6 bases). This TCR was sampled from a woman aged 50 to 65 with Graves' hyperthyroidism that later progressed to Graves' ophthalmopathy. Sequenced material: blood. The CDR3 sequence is CASSVGVGGSYEQYF. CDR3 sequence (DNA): TGTGCCAGCAGCGTAGGGGTAGGGGGCTCCTACGAGCAGTACTTC.